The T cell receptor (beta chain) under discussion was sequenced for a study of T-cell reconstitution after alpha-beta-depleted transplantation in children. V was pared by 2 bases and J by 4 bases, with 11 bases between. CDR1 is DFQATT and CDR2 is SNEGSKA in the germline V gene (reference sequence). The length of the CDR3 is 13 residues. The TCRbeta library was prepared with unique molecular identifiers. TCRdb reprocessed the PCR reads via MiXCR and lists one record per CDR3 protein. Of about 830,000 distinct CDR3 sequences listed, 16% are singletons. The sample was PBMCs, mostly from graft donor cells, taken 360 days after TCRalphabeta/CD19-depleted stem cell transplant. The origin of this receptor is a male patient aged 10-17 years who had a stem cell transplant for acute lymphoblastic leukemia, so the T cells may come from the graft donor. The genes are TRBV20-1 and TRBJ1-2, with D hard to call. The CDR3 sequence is CSARIPSAYGYTF. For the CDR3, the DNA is TGCAGTGCTAGAATACCATCAGCCTATGGCTACACCTTC.